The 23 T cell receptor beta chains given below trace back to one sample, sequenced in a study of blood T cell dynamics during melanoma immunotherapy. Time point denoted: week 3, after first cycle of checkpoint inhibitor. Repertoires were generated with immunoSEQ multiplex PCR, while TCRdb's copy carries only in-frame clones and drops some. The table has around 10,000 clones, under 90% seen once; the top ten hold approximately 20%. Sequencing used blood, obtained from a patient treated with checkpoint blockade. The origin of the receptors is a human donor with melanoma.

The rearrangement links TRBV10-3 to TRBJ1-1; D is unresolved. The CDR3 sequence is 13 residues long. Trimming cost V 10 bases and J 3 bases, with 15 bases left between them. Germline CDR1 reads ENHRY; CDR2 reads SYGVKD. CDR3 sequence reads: CATRPEMDTEAFF. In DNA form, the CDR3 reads TGTGCCACGCGACCGGAGATGGACACTGAAGCTTTCTTT.

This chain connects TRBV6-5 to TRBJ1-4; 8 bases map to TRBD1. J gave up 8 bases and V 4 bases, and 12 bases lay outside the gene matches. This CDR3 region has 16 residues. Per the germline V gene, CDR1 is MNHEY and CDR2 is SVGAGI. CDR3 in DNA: TGTGCCAGCAGTTTAGGACGACAGGGGCAAGGGGAAAAACTGTTTTTT. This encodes CASSLGRQGQGEKLFF.

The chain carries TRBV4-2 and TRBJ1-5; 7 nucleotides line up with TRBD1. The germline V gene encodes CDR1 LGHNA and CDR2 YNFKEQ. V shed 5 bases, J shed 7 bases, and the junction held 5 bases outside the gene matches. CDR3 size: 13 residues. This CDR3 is CASSRTGAQPQHF. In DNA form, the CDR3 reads TGTGCCAGCAGCAGGACAGGCGCACAGCCCCAGCATTTT.

The CDR3 DNA reads TGTGCCAGTAGTATAGCCCCGGATGTCAGGGATACGCAGTATTTT. Translated, it gives CASSIAPDVRDTQYF. The V call is TRBV19, the J call TRBJ2-3; D not certain. With 1 base removed from V and 6 bases from J, the gap between germline ends came to 14 bases. CDR3 length: 15 amino acids. Germline values: CDR1 LNHDA, CDR2 SQIVND (reference sequence).

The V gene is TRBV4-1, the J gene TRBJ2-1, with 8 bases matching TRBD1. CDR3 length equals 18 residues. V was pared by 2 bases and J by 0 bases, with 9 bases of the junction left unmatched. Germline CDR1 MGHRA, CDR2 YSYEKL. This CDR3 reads CASSQPAPGTGSYNEQFF. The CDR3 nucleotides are TGCGCCAGCAGCCAACCCGCCCCCGGGACAGGCTCCTACAATGAGCAGTTCTTC.

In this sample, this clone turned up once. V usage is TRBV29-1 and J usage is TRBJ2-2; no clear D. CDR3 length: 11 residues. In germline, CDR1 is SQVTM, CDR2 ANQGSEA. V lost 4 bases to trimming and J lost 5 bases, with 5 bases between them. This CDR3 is CSVGGTGELFF. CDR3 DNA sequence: TGCAGCGTTGGAGGAACCGGGGAGCTGTTTTTT.

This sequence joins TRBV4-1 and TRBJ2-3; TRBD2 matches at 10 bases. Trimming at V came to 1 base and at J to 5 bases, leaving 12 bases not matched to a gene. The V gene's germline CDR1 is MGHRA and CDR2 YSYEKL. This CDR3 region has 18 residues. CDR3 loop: CASSQAPPPSGSGDTQYF. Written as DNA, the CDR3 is TGCGCCAGCAGCCAAGCCCCTCCTCCTAGCGGGAGTGGAGATACGCAGTATTTT.

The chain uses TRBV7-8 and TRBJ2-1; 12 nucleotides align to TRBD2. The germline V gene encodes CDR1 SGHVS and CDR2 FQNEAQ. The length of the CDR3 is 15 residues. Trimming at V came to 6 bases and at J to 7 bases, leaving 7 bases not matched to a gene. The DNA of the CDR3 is TGTGCCAGCAGAAAAAGACTAGCGGGAGAGAATGAGCAGTTCTTC. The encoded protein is CASRKRLAGENEQFF.

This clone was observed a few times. The CDR3 DNA reads as TGTGCCAGCAGAATGGGACACCTCATGAACACTGAAGCTTTCTTT. Protein: CASRMGHLMNTEAFF. The V gene is TRBV6-1, the J gene TRBJ1-1; a weak D match, TRBD1 (6 bases). Germline lookup yields CDR1 MNHNS and CDR2 SASEGT. The CDR3 is 15 amino acids. Deletions cut 6 bases from V and 0 bases from J, with 14 bases between.

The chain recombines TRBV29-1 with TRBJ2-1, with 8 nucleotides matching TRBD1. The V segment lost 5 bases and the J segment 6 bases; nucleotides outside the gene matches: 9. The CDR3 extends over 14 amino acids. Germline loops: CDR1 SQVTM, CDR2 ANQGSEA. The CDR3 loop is CSVSPMTGANEQFF. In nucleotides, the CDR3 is TGCAGCGTTTCTCCTATGACAGGGGCCAATGAGCAGTTCTTC.

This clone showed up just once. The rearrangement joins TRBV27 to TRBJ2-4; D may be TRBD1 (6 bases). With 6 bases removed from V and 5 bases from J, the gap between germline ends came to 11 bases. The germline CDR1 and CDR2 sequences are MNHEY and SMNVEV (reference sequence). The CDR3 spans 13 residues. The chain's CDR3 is CASRRTDQNIQYF. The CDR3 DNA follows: TGTGCCAGCAGGCGGACAGACCAAAACATTCAGTACTTC.

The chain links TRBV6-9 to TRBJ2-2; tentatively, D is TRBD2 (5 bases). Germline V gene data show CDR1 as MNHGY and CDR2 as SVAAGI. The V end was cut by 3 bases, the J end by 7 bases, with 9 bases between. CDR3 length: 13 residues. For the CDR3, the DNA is TGTGCCAGCAGTTACGGGATCGGCGGGGAGCTGTTTTTT. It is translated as CASSYGIGGELFF.

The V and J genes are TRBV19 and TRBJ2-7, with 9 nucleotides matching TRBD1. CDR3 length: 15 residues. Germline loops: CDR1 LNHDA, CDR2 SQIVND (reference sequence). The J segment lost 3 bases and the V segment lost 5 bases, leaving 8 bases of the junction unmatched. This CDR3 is CASSRLGQGNYEQYF. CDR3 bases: TGTGCCAGTAGTCGCCTCGGACAGGGGAACTACGAGCAGTACTTC.

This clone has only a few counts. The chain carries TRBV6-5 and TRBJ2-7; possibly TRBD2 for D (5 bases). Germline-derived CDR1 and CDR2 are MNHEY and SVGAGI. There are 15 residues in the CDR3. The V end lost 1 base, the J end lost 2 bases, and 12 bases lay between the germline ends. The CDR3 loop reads CASSYLAGGPYEQYF. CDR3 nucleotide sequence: TGTGCCAGCAGTTACTTGGCGGGCGGGCCCTACGAGCAGTACTTC.

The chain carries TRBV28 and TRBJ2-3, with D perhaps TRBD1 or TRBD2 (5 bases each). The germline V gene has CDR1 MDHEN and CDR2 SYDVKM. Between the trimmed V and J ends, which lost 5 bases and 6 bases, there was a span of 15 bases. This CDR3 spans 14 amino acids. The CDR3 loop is CASSGTGWDDTQYF. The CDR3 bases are TGTGCCAGCAGTGGGACGGGTTGGGATGATACGCAGTATTTT. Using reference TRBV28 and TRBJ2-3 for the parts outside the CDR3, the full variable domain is DVKVTQSSRYLVKRTGEKVFLECVQDMDHENMFWYRQDPGLGLRLIYFSYDVKMKEKGDIPEGYSVSREKKERFSLILESASTNQTSMYLCASSGTGWDDTQYFGPGTRLTVL.

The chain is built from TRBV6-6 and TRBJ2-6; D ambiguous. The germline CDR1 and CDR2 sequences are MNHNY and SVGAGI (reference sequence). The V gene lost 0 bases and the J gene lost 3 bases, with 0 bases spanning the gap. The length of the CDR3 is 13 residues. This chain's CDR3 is CASSYSGANVLTF. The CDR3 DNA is TGTGCCAGCAGTTACTCTGGGGCCAACGTCCTGACTTTC.

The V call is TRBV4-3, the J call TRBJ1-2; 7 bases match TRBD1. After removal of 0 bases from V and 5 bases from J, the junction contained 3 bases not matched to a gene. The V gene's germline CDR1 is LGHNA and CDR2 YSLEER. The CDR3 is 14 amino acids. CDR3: CASSQDNRGYGYTF. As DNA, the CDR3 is TGCGCCAGCAGCCAAGATAACAGGGGATATGGCTACACCTTC.

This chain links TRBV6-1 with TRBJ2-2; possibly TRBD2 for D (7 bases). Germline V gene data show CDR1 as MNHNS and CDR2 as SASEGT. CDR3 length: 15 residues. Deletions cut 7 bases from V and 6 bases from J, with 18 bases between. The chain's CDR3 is CASKVRWEGAGELFF. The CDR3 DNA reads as TGTGCCAGCAAAGTTCGATGGGAGGGGGCCGGGGAGCTGTTTTTT.

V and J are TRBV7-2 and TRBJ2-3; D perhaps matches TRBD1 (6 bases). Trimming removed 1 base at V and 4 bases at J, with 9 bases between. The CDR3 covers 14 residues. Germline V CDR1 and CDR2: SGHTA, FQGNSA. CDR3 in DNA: TGTGCCAGCAGCTTAGTTGGGGGCGCAGATACGCAGTATTTT. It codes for CASSLVGGADTQYF.

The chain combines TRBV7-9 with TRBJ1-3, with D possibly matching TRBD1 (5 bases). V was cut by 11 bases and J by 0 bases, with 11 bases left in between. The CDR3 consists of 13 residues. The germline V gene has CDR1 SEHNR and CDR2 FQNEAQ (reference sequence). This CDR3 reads CAGWGGSGNTIYF. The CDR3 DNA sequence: TGTGCCGGCTGGGGGGGCTCTGGAAACACCATATATTTT. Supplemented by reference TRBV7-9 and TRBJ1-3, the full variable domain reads DTGVSQNPRHKITKRGQNVTFRCDPISEHNRLYWYRQTLGQGPEFLTYFQNEAQLEKSRLLSDRFSAERPKGSFSTLEIQRTEQGDSAMYLCAGWGGSGNTIYFGEGSWLTVV.

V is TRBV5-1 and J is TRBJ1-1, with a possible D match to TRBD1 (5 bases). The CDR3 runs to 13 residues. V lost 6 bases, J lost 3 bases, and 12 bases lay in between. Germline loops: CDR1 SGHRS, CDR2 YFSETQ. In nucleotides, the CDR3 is TGCGCCAGCAAAGCCGGGGACGACACTGAAGCTTTCTTT. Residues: CASKAGDDTEAFF.

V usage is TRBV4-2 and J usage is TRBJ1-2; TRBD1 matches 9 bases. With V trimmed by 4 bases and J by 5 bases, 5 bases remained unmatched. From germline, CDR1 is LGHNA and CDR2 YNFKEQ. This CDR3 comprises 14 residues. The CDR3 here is CASSPGTGIYGYTF. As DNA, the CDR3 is TGTGCCAGCAGCCCCGGGACAGGGATTTATGGCTACACCTTC.

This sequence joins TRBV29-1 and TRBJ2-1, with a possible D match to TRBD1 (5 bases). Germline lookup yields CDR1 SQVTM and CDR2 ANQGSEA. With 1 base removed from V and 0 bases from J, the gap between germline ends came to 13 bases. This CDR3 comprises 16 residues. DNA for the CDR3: TGCAGCGTTGAAGTTCCCGACAGACGCTCCTACAATGAGCAGTTCTTC. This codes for CSVEVPDRRSYNEQFF.